This paragraph covers one TCR beta chain sequence. This clone was counted a few times. This receptor's antigen is unknown. Qualities for individual bases were not recorded, and no much larger clone is one base off. This entry is derived from a study of cytomegalovirus exposure and HLA in healthy donors (dated by TCRdb to about 2017). A note on the overall study: According to an earlier analysis of 587 of the donors, about 179 million T cells yielded 90 million to 140 million unique TCR beta sequences and about 280 Gb of sequence data. To predict cytomegalovirus infection status, the study combined high-throughput TCR immunosequencing, statistical association of individual TCRs with disease status, and machine learning. Along with the 666-subject first cohort, a separate validation cohort of approximately 110 different subjects was used. Genome-wide SNP genotypes for about 55% of the roughly 670 donors were used in a later genetic analysis, which treated that subset as a discovery cohort. A later analysis re-examined previously published TCR beta repertoires from 610 or so donors and added high-resolution HLA genotyping to investigate patterns of TCR occurrence. All discovery cohort repertoires had been generated on a single sequencing platform. Class I and class II HLA loci were covered by the typing at four-digit resolution. In the later analysis, no new phenotypic data were used to find candidate immune exposures; instead, reliance was placed on TCR beta sequences and their occurrence across donors. Of the roughly 400 genotyped donors, approximately 80% were placed in the genetic ancestry cluster associated with self-reported Caucasian donors. The T cell repertoires of 550 to 850 subjects were profiled by immunosequencing and related to cytomegalovirus serostatus. The study aimed to test whether signatures of past pathogen exposure could be identified by cataloging public T cell receptors. An early release covering just under 650 HLA-typed donors comprised about 320 gigabases of sequencing data and around 80 million unique TCR sequences. The number of typed donors differed by locus: roughly 629-640 for A, B, C, DRB1 and DQB1; 500 to 550 for DQA1; over 600 for DPA1; and 400 to 480 for DPB1. Donor age, sex, ethnicity and CMV serostatus were compiled alongside the repertoire data. Because of strong linkage in the cohort, roughly five DR-DQ haplotypes were treated as single units for association and clustering. On average, over 200,000 unique TCR beta nucleotide sequences were sequenced per donor among about 400 genotyped donors of the cohort, with approximately 18% of those sequences being non-productive. An earlier analysis of around 640 of the donors used high-throughput TCR beta sequencing to judge whether each TCR beta V gene segment behaved as functional or pseudogenic.

Overall results and qualifications from the work: The classifier was reported to diagnose cytomegalovirus status with high specificity and sensitivity in both the original cohort and the validation cohort. In a later genetic analysis, fewer N-insertions in productive TCRs were reported among donors in an Asian-associated ancestry cluster than the roughly 710-donor mean. Because HLA typing was missing for some donors at each locus, association tests included only the typed subset. A total of roughly 160 TCR beta chains were listed by the study as associated with cytomegalovirus. Only TCR beta chains were sequenced in this cohort, and the absence of alpha or paired-chain data limited detectable features. A few of the identified cytomegalovirus-associated TCR beta chains were confirmed in vitro to be specific for cytomegalovirus antigens. In a later analysis, TCR association rates were found to vary across HLA loci, with the most associated TCRs seen for DRB1 alleles and the fewest for HLA-C alleles. For the cohort, immune exposure information was limited to CMV serostatus. Some IMGT-functional V segments, including TRBV6-2 and TRBV6-3, could not be distinguished by the 87-base-pair reads and were therefore excluded. Assigning TCR associations to individual alleles was difficult when HLA alleles, especially DR and DQ, strongly co-occurred. An association between a missense DCLRE1C variant and V-gene and J-gene trimming of TCR beta chains was found in a later genetic analysis and replicated in an independent cohort. The presence/absence analyses assumed that sequencing depth was roughly uniform across donors, and that assumption may not be true. It was suggested by the authors that the approach could potentially be generalized to other disease states and immunological phenotypes. In an earlier analysis of 587 of the donors, most TCR beta V segments were observed in productive rearrangements about 90% or about 30% of the time, broadly matching IMGT annotations. Specific HLA alleles were associated with more than 15,000 TCR beta sequences at a false discovery rate of 0.05 in a later analysis. Most TCR sequences were seen in very few donors, while some public TCRs were found in many individuals. Over 15 rarely observed V segments, including chromosome 9 orphons, were excluded from the earlier analysis of some 590 of the donors because counts were too low. A cluster of highly shared sequence variants was judged likely to be a technical artifact of the sequencing pipeline. A further reported finding was that TCR beta sequences accurately predicted the HLA-A and HLA-B alleles for most subjects in the first cohort. A later analysis found that most CMV-associated TCR beta chains appeared HLA-restricted, with HLA associations seemingly driven largely by CMV exposure. Correlated functional status among segregating V segments might be attributable to linkage disequilibrium, but an unknown experimental factor could not be ruled out. Several of the top co-occurrence clusters appeared to be linked to parvovirus B19, influenza, CMV and Epstein-Barr virus, according to a later analysis. A later analysis found that HLA-associated TCR beta chains were more clonally expanded and had lower generation probabilities than equally common non-associated chains.

The germline V gene yields SGHRS for CDR1 and YFSETQ for CDR2. The cysteine opens and the phenylalanine closes a CDR3 of 18 amino acids. Only CDR3 DNA remains: 54 bases, in frame from the first base. V was cut back by 4 bases and J by 0 bases, leaving a gap of 17 bases between them. The cohort consisted of 600 or so healthy bone marrow donors. At the time of sampling, all cohort members were nominally healthy, though unrecorded immune exposures were likely present. The donor tested CMV seropositive and was one of the 289 seropositive cohort members. Each donor provided a peripheral blood sample, and peripheral blood mononuclear cells were used for TCR beta sequencing. The Qiagen DNeasy Blood Extraction Kit was used to extract genomic DNA from the blood cell samples. Libraries were made using the immunoSEQ multiplex PCR assay. For the multiplex PCR, a mixture combining 60 forward primers for TCR Vbeta segments and 13 reverse primers for TCR Jbeta segments was used. A multiplex PCR assay on genomic DNA amplified the CDR3 region of rearranged TCR beta genes. The Illumina HiSeq System was used to sequence the amplified TCR beta libraries as 87-base-pair reads. As for how the authors treated the data: A later analysis counted about 80 million unique TCR beta chains across the 640 or so repertoires, and roughly 9.9 million of these chains were shared by at least two donors. To remove PCR and sequencing errors, raw reads were error-corrected and collapsed into unique sequences using a nearest-neighbor algorithm that merged closely related sequences. To assign V, D and J gene segments, CDR3 sequences were aligned to IMGT reference sequences. For a sequence to be retained, at least a six-nucleotide match to both a V gene segment and a J gene segment was required. A rearrangement counted as productive if the CDR3 had no stop codons and remained in frame with V and J, and every other rearrangement counted as non-productive. CDR3 was defined according to IMGT convention as the region running from the second conserved V-encoded cysteine to the conserved J-encoded phenylalanine. The earlier analysis of some 600 of the donors excluded sequences that lacked an unambiguous match to a single V gene segment. In an earlier analysis of 587 of the donors, a V segment was called functional when productive rearrangements were above 56.7%, and segregating when the standard deviation between donors exceeded 5%. A statistical classification framework was built to diagnose cytomegalovirus status from the catalog of TCR beta chain sequences. In a later analysis, V and J genes were assigned by comparing TCR nucleotide sequences against IMGT/GENE-DB human TR gene sequences. Using the TCRdist pipeline, a later analysis assigned CDR3 sequences along with most-parsimonious VDJ recombination scenarios. In a later analysis, every TCR beta chain was defined by the combination of its CDR3 amino acid sequence and its V-gene family, and reads without a unique V-gene family were dropped. As a way to deal with suspected cross-contamination and a sequencing artifact, a later analysis dropped hundreds of nucleotide sequences that were highly shared and had low generation probability. For each public chain, a later analysis derived a clonal expansion index from normalized ranks of inferred template counts within each repertoire. In a later analysis, generation probabilities were computed using a VDJ recombination model fitted to out-of-frame rearrangements, and the results were checked against IGoR. Hypergeometric tests were used in a later analysis to score TCR-TCR, TCR-HLA and TCR-CMV co-occurrence, with a repertoire-size bias correction applied to the TCR pairs. False discovery rates were estimated in a later analysis by permuting HLA or CMV assignments 20 times. In a later analysis, co-occurring TCRs were grouped using DBSCAN, and TCRdist sequence similarity was added for clustering within HLA-allele-positive subsets. Repertoires with fewer than 30,000 or more than 120,000 public chains, plus five repertoires with anomalous nucleotide sharing, were excluded from co-occurrence clustering. Drawn from immuneACCESS, this table holds only the in-frame rearrangements with V and J called that TCRdb kept. Clones are partly lost; checked studies trace under half to an unresolved V gene and leave the rest unexplained. V and J calls and clone size are given by that table; D and trimming were obtained from the DNA. The table for this sample lists 150,000 or so clones; approximately 80% of them were counted only once. Around 3.2% of the sample rests with the top ten.

Input material: PBMCs. This TCR came from a woman in her forties or fifties in good health and CMV-seropositive. The rearranged chain carries TRBV5-1 and TRBJ1-6, with the D gene too uncertain to name. The DNA is TGCGCCAGCAGCCAGACGGTGATCCGGGGCTCCTATAATTCACCCCTCCACTTT. Its protein reads: CASSQTVIRGSYNSPLHF.